This T cell receptor (beta chain) was obtained from a study of T cell responses to AZD1222 COVID-19 vaccine. The assay was immunoSEQ multiplex PCR, and TCRdb's table has in-frame clones only and misses some. This sample yields 150,000 to 200,000 clones, of which more than 85% are seen a single time; approximately 1.3% belongs to the top ten. As regards this clone: Its antigen is unidentified.

Study-level findings and limits: A rise in Spike-specific TCR breadth and depth followed two AZD1222 doses. In all cases, repertoires were sampled only after the peak T cell response.

Sequenced material: peripheral blood, taken 28 days after the second AZD1222 dose. The sequence was collected from an adult who received the AZD1222 COVID-19 vaccine.

CDR3 in amino acids: CASSKGLAVNTGELFF. The CDR3 DNA follows: TGTGCCAGTAGTAAGGGACTAGCGGTCAACACCGGGGAGCTGTTTTTT. The rearrangement joins TRBV19 to TRBJ2-2; 11 nucleotides match TRBD2. V was clipped by 4 bases and J by 2 bases; unmatched bases: 3. This CDR3 spans 16 amino acids. Germline assignment: CDR1 LNHDA and CDR2 SQIVND (reference sequence).